A single sample gave rise to the 5 T cell receptor beta chains below, sequenced in a study of T cell repertoires in cytomegalovirus infection. One entry per CDR3 protein, called by TCRdb with MiXCR from the reads. In the table there are fewer than 550,000 distinct CDR3 sequences, approximately 33% of which are singletons. The sequenced sample was PBMCs. These receptors were taken from a human donor in good health (CMV status not recorded). Some clones in this sample may be carry-over from other donors' samples.

The chain carries TRBV19 and TRBJ1-2, with a possible D match to TRBD1 (6 bases). The CDR3 runs to 14 residues. V was cut by 5 bases and J by 0 bases, with 10 bases left in between. Per the germline V gene, CDR1 is LNHDA and CDR2 is SQIVND (reference sequence). The CDR3 protein is CASSSDSSNYGYTF. CDR3 sequence (DNA): TGTGCCAGTAGTTCGGACAGCTCTAACTATGGCTACACCTTC.

This clonotype was seen a handful of times. An end of the junction does not agree with germline; a read error may underlie this. The chain joins TRBV6-1 to TRBJ2-1, with 10 bases that match TRBD2. Germline CDR1 reads MNHNS; CDR2 reads SASEGT. There are 15 residues in the CDR3. CDR3: CAGRLAGSSYNEQFF. CDR3 DNA: TGTGCCGGCAGACTAGCGGGTAGCTCCTACAATGAGCAGTTCTTC.

Of note for this clonotype: A read error is possible here, since a much larger clone lies one base away. The chain carries TRBV7-8 and TRBJ1-1; 9 bases map to TRBD1. The CDR3 totals 14 residues. CDR1 SGHVS and CDR2 FQNEAQ come from the germline V gene. CDR3 bases: TGTGCCAGCAGCTTAGCTACAGGGGGCAGTGCGGCTTTATTT. Protein: CASSLATGGSAALF. Supplemented by reference TRBV7-8 and TRBJ1-1, the full variable domain reads GAGVSQSPRYKVAKRGQDVALRCDPISGHVSLFWYQQALGQGPEFLTYFQNEAQLDKSGLPSDRFFAERPEGSVSTLKIQRTQQEDSAVYLCASSLATGGSAALFGQGTRLTVV.

A few counts support this clonotype. The chain links TRBV7-2 to TRBJ2-7, with TRBD1 matching 8 bases. Losses at the gene ends were 4 bases for V and 6 bases for J; bases not matched to a gene: 5. Germline CDR1 is SGHTA and CDR2 is FQGNSA. The CDR3 contains 13 residues. For the CDR3, the DNA is TGTGCCAGCAGCTGGACAGGGAAAGGCGAGCAGTACTTC. Protein: CASSWTGKGEQYF.

Turning to this clonotype: Possible read error: a much larger clone is one base away. The chain links TRBV24-1 to TRBJ2-7; possibly TRBD1 for D (6 bases). Per germline, CDR1 KGHDR and CDR2 SFDVKD. The CDR3 is 13 amino acids. The CDR3 is CATSDRTVNERYF. The CDR3, as DNA: TGTGCCACCAGTGATCGGACAGTCAACGAGCGGTACTTC.